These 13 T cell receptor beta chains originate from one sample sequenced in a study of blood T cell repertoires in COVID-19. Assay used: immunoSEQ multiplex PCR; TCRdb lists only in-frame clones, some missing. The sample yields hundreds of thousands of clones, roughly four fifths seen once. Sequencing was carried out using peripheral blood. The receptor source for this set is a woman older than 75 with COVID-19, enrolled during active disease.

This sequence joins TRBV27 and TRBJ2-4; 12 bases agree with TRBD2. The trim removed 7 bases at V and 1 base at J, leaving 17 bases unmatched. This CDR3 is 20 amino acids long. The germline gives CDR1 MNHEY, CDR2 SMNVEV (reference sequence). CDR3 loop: CASTDRASGRVPAAKNIQYF. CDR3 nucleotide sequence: TGTGCCAGCACCGACCGGGCTAGCGGGAGGGTCCCAGCGGCCAAAAACATTCAGTACTTC.

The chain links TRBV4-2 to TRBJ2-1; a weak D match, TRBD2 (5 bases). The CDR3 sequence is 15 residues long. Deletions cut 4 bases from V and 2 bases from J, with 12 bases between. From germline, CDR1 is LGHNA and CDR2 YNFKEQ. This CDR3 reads CASSPGLRTYNEQFF. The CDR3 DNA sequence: TGTGCCAGCAGCCCTGGACTTCGTACCTACAATGAGCAGTTCTTC.

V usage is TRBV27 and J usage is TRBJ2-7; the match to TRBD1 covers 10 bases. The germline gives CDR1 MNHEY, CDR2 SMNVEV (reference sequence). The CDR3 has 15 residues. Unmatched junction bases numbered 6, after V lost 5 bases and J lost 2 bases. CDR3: CASSAPGQGAYEQYF. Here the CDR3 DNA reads TGTGCCAGCAGTGCACCTGGACAGGGGGCCTACGAGCAGTACTTC.

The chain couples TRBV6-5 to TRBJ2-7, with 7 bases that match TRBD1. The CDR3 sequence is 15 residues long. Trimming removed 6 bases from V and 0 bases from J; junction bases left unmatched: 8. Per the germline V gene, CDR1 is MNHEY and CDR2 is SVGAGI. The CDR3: CASRRQGGSSYEQYF. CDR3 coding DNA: TGTGCCAGCAGGCGACAGGGTGGTAGCTCCTACGAGCAGTACTTC.

CDR3 bases: TGTGCCAGCCTCAAGGCAGGGAGGATCTATGGCTACACCTTC. This sequence encodes CASLKAGRIYGYTF. This chain links TRBV19 with TRBJ1-2; weak D call: TRBD1 (5 bases). This CDR3 region has 14 residues. Trimming removed 9 bases at V and 4 bases at J, with 18 bases between. Looked up from germline, CDR1 is LNHDA and CDR2 is SQIVND (reference sequence). Combining the CDR3 with reference TRBV19 and TRBJ1-2 gives the whole variable domain DGGITQSPKYLFRKEGQNVTLSCEQNLNHDAMYWYRQDPGQGLRLIYYSQIVNDFQKGDIAEGYSVSREKKESFPLTVTSAQKNPTAFYLCASLKAGRIYGYTFGSGTRLTVV.

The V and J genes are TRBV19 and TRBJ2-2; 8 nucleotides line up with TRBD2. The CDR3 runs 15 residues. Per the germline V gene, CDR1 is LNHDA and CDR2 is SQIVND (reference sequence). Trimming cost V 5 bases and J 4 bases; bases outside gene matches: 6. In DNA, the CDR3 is TGTGCCAGTAGTCTGGGACTAGTCAGCACCGGGGAGCTGTTTTTT. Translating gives CASSLGLVSTGELFF.

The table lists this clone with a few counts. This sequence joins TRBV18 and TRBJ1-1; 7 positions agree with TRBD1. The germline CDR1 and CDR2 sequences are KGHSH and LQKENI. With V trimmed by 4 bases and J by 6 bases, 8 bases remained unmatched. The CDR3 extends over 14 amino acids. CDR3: CASSLNLDRAEAFF. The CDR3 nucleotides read TGTGCCAGCTCACTCAACCTCGACAGGGCTGAAGCTTTCTTT.

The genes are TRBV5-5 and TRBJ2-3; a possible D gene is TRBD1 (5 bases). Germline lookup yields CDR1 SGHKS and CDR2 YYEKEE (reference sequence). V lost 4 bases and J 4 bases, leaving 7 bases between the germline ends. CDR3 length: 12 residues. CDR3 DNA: TGTGCCAGCAGCCCACAGGCAGATACGCAGTATTTT. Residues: CASSPQADTQYF. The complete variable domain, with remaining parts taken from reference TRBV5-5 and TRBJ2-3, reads DAGVTQSPTHLIKTRGQQVTLRCSPISGHKSVSWYQQVLGQGPQFIFQYYEKEERGRGNFPDRFSARQFPNYSSELNVNALLLGDSALYLCASSPQADTQYFGPGTRLTVL.

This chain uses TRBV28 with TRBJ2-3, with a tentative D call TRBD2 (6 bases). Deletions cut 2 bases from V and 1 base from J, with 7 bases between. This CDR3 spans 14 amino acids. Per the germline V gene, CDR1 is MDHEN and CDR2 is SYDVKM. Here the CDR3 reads CASSLAGRTDTQYF. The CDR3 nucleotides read TGTGCCAGCAGTTTAGCGGGGCGCACAGATACGCAGTATTTT.

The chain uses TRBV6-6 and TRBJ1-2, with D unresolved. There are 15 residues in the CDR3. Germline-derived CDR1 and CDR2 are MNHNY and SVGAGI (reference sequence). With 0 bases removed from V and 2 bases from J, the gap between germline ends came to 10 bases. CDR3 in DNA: TGTGCCAGCAGTTACTCGAATCCGGGGAACTATGGCTACACCTTC. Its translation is CASSYSNPGNYGYTF.

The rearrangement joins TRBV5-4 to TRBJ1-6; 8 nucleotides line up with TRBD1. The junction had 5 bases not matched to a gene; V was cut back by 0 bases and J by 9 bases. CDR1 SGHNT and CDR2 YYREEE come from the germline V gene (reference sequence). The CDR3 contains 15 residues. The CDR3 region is CASSLDRGSVSPLHF. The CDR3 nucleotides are TGTGCCAGCAGCTTGGACAGGGGGTCGGTTTCACCCCTCCACTTT.

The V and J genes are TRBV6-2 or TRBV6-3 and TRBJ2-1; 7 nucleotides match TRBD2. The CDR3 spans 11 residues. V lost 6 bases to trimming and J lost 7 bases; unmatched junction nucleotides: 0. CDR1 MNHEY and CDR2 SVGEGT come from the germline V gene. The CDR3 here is CASSGRNEQFF. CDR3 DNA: TGTGCCAGCAGCGGGAGGAATGAGCAGTTCTTC.

CDR3 bases: TGCGCCAGCTACCCAGGAACAGGTCCCTCTAACTATGGCTACACCTTC. It encodes CASYPGTGPSNYGYTF. This chain joins TRBV5-1 and TRBJ1-2; D possibly corresponds to TRBD1 (5 bases). Trimming removed 7 bases at V and 0 bases at J, with 19 bases between. The CDR3 runs 16 residues. The germline V gene has CDR1 SGHRS and CDR2 YFSETQ.